A selection of T cell receptor beta chains follows, all from one sample in a study of blood T cells in healthy people across ages. TCRdb re-called the 5' RACE reads with MiXCR, one entry per CDR3 protein. The table has about 1 million distinct CDR3 sequences, 40% to 50% seen once; the top ten hold approximately 19%. The specimen was blood. The receptors come from a woman aged 55-70 years in good health. CDR3s include the opening cysteine and the closing phenylalanine or tryptophan. A D gene is named only where the DNA matches it firmly. Size tells how often a clone was seen (once, few, many) or the class of an expanded clone, and some rows leave it out.

clone size	V gene	J gene	D gene	CDR3 protein	CDR3 DNA
NA	TRBV6-1	TRBJ1-2	NA	CASSEKAYGYTF	TGTGCCAGCAGTGAAAAGGCCTATGGCTACACCTTC
NA	TRBV25-1	TRBJ2-7	TRBD1	CASSEYPSGTGGYEQYF	TGTGCCAGCAGTGAATACCCTTCCGGGACAGGGGGGTACGAGCAGTACTTC
once	TRBV24-1	TRBJ2-1	NA	CATSLRGEAAEQFF	TGTGCCACCAGTTTACGCGGAGAGGCAGCTGAGCAGTTCTTC
few	TRBV7-3	TRBJ2-7	TRBD2	CASSLTPTSGRYEQYF	TGTGCCAGCAGCTTAACTCCGACTAGCGGGAGGTACGAGCAGTACTTC
NA	TRBV20-1	TRBJ2-2	TRBD2	CSAKPKLAGGPSGELFF	TGCAGTGCCAAACCCAAACTAGCGGGAGGGCCAAGCGGGGAGCTGTTTTTT
NA	TRBV4-2	TRBJ2-2	NA	CASSQEGTTGELFF	TGTGCCAGCAGCCAAGAGGGGACAACCGGGGAGCTGTTTTTT
once	TRBV18	TRBJ2-6	NA	CASSTAGANVLTF	TGTGCCAGCTCGACCGCCGGGGCCAACGTCCTGACTTTC
NA	TRBV20-1	TRBJ2-5	NA	CSADRAETQYF	TGCAGTGCGGACCGGGCGGAGACCCAGTACTTC
NA	TRBV12-3/TRBV12-4	TRBJ2-5	NA	CASSQTEQETQYF	TGTGCCAGCAGCCAGACAGAACAAGAGACCCAGTACTTC
once	TRBV4-1	TRBJ2-7	TRBD1	CASSQSLPTRQGALYEQYF	TGCGCCAGCAGCCAATCTCTCCCAACTAGGCAGGGGGCTTTGTACGAGCAGTACTTC
once	TRBV11-2	TRBJ2-2	NA	CASSPQLVGSNTGELFF	TGTGCCAGCAGCCCCCAGTTAGTCGGGTCGAACACCGGGGAGCTGTTTTTT
NA	TRBV6-2/TRBV6-3	TRBJ2-7	TRBD2	CASSYSLGLAGGRGYEQYF	TGTGCCAGCAGTTACTCGCTTGGACTAGCGGGAGGTAGAGGCTACGAGCAGTACTTC
NA	TRBV9	TRBJ2-1	TRBD2	CAGSALAGSYNEQFF	TGTGCCGGCAGCGCTCTAGCGGGGTCCTACAATGAGCAGTTCTTC
NA	TRBV20-1	TRBJ2-1	NA	CSASPSLYNEQFF	TGCAGTGCTAGTCCGAGCCTGTACAATGAGCAGTTCTTC
NA	TRBV9	TRBJ2-3	NA	CASSVGLGVTDTQYF	TGTGCCAGCAGCGTTGGGTTAGGAGTGACAGATACGCAGTATTTT
NA	TRBV20-1	TRBJ1-2	NA	CSAPDRDHYGYTF	TGCAGTGCACCGGACAGAGATCACTATGGCTACACCTTC
NA	TRBV7-9	TRBJ1-2	NA	CASSFPQEGGGYTF	TGTGCCAGCAGCTTTCCTCAGGAGGGGGGTGGCTACACCTTC
once	TRBV11-2	TRBJ2-5	TRBD2	CASSLVSGLAVQETQYF	TGTGCCAGCAGCTTAGTTTCCGGACTAGCGGTACAAGAGACCCAGTACTTC
NA	TRBV29-1	TRBJ2-6	TRBD1	CSVVEGAVGANVLTF	TGCAGCGTTGTTGAGGGGGCCGTGGGGGCCAACGTCCTGACTTTC
NA	TRBV15	TRBJ1-5	NA	CATSRSGNSNQPQHF	TGTGCCACCAGCAGGAGCGGGAATAGCAATCAGCCCCAGCATTTT
NA	TRBV6-2/TRBV6-3	TRBJ2-4	TRBD2	CASSPSGRGYNEQYF	TGTGCCAGCAGCCCTAGCGGGAGAGGTTACAATGAGCAGTACTTC
few	TRBV27	TRBJ2-5	NA	CASSHFQETQYF	TGTGCCAGCAGTCACTTCCAAGAGACCCAGTACTTC
NA	TRBV7-9	TRBJ2-1	NA	CASSPQGGAYEQFF	TGTGCCAGCAGCCCTCAGGGGGGAGCTTATGAGCAGTTCTTC
few	TRBV12-3/TRBV12-4	TRBJ2-3	TRBD1	CASSFVQGSTDTQYF	TGTGCCAGCAGTTTCGTACAGGGGAGCACAGATACGCAGTATTTT
NA	TRBV15	TRBJ2-5	NA	CATSRATENNEQYF	TGTGCCACCAGCAGAGCCACAGAGAACAATGAGCAGTACTTC
NA	TRBV3-1	TRBJ1-2	TRBD1	CASSRGTASGYTF	TGTGCCAGCAGCCGAGGGACAGCCTCTGGCTACACCTTC
NA	TRBV5-1	TRBJ2-7	TRBD1	CASSTRDRGGDEQYF	TGCGCCAGCAGCACCCGAGACAGGGGAGGTGACGAGCAGTACTTC
NA	TRBV20-1	TRBJ2-1	TRBD1	CSATNRGYNEQFF	TGCAGTGCTACAAACAGGGGCTACAATGAGCAGTTCTTC
NA	TRBV3-1	TRBJ1-1	TRBD1	CASSLGTGNLAFF	TGTGCCAGCAGCCTCGGGACAGGGAATCTGGCTTTCTTT
NA	TRBV15	TRBJ2-7	TRBD1	CATSKGTAIYEQYF	TGTGCCACCAGTAAAGGGACAGCGATATACGAGCAGTACTTC
NA	TRBV2	TRBJ1-1	NA	CASTDGGSDTEAFF	TGTGCCAGCACCGACGGGGGGTCCGACACTGAAGCTTTCTTT
NA	TRBV27	TRBJ2-3	TRBD2	CASSLSGIAGDTQYF	TGTGCCAGCAGTTTATCGGGGATAGCGGGAGATACGCAGTATTTT